This is a list of T cell receptor beta chains from one sample in a study of beta chain features in type 1 diabetes. The data were produced by immunoSEQ multiplex PCR, yet TCRdb's version contains in-frame clones alone and is incomplete. This table has more than 250,000 clones, less than 30% appearing once. The specimen sequenced was naive CD4+ T cells from blood. These receptors were taken from a woman aged 30 to 39 with type 1 diabetes. CDR3s include the opening cysteine and the closing phenylalanine or tryptophan. D genes are given only for firm matches. Clone sizes are given selectively: once, few, many, or a class where the clone is expanded.

j_call: TRBJ2-1
v_call: TRBV2
clone_size: once
d_call: -
cdr3_nt: TGTGCCAGCAGTGGAATAGCGGTTGGCAATGAGCAGTTCTTC
cdr3_aa: CASSGIAVGNEQFF

j_call: TRBJ2-3
v_call: TRBV28
clone_size: -
d_call: TRBD2
cdr3_nt: TGTGCCAGCAGCGTACCCAGCGGGACCAGGGATACGCAGTATTTT
cdr3_aa: CASSVPSGTRDTQYF

j_call: TRBJ2-2
v_call: TRBV28
clone_size: few
d_call: -
cdr3_nt: TGTGCCAGCTTTGGGGACGCGGATCTAGCGCTCGGGAACACCGGGGAGCTGTTTTTT
cdr3_aa: CASFGDADLALGNTGELFF

j_call: TRBJ2-6
v_call: TRBV9
clone_size: once
d_call: -
cdr3_nt: TGTGCCAGCAGCCTCACAAGCTCTGGGGCCAACGTCCTGACTTTC
cdr3_aa: CASSLTSSGANVLTF

j_call: TRBJ2-1
v_call: TRBV5-1
clone_size: -
d_call: TRBD2
cdr3_nt: TGCGCCAGCAGCTTGCCTAGCGGAAGGGACAATGAGCAGTTCTTC
cdr3_aa: CASSLPSGRDNEQFF

j_call: TRBJ2-3
v_call: TRBV30
clone_size: -
d_call: TRBD2
cdr3_nt: TGTGCCTGGAGGAAGGGTCTAGCGGCAGATACGCAGTATTTT
cdr3_aa: CAWRKGLAADTQYF

j_call: TRBJ2-3
v_call: TRBV5-7
clone_size: -
d_call: -
cdr3_nt: TGTGCCAGCAGCTTCAGGGAAGATACGCAGTATTTT
cdr3_aa: CASSFREDTQYF

j_call: TRBJ2-3
v_call: TRBV9
clone_size: -
d_call: TRBD2
cdr3_nt: TGTGCCAGCAGCTCAGCGGGTGCGGGGGTAGATACGCAGTATTTT
cdr3_aa: CASSSAGAGVDTQYF

j_call: TRBJ2-1
v_call: TRBV5-1
clone_size: -
d_call: -
cdr3_nt: TGCGCCAGCAGCCAACAGCGGAGCTCCTACAATGAGCAGTTCTTC
cdr3_aa: CASSQQRSSYNEQFF

j_call: TRBJ2-7
v_call: TRBV30
clone_size: -
d_call: -
cdr3_nt: TGTGCCTGGAGTGTATTAGACGAGCAGTACTTC
cdr3_aa: CAWSVLDEQYF

j_call: TRBJ1-4
v_call: TRBV7-9
clone_size: few
d_call: TRBD1
cdr3_nt: TGTGCCAGCAGCGACAGGGGAGGGAACGAAAAACTGTTTTTT
cdr3_aa: CASSDRGGNEKLFF

j_call: TRBJ2-7
v_call: TRBV6-1
clone_size: -
d_call: TRBD2
cdr3_nt: TGTGCCAGCAGCCTCACTAGCGGGAGCTCCTACGAGCAGTACTTC
cdr3_aa: CASSLTSGSSYEQYF

j_call: TRBJ1-3
v_call: TRBV7-2
clone_size: few
d_call: -
cdr3_nt: TGTGCCAGCAGCTTTGGAAGCGGAGGAAACACCATATATTTT
cdr3_aa: CASSFGSGGNTIYF

j_call: TRBJ2-5
v_call: TRBV25-1
clone_size: few
d_call: TRBD1
cdr3_nt: TGTGCCAGCAGTATAACGGCAGGGGGAGAGACCCAGTACTTC
cdr3_aa: CASSITAGGETQYF

j_call: TRBJ1-4
v_call: TRBV30
clone_size: -
d_call: TRBD1
cdr3_nt: TGTGCCTGGAGTCCAGGACAGGGGTACGAAAAACTGTTTTTT
cdr3_aa: CAWSPGQGYEKLFF

j_call: TRBJ2-1
v_call: TRBV7-3
clone_size: few
d_call: -
cdr3_nt: TGTGCCAGCAGCGACGGGAGCCCAACCTACAATGAGCAGTTCTTC
cdr3_aa: CASSDGSPTYNEQFF